This TCR beta chain originates from a study of cytomegalovirus exposure and HLA in healthy donors. Whole-study results and caveats: Despite most TCR sequences being rare, some public TCRs occurred in many donors.

PCR was performed using 60 Vbeta and 13 Jbeta primers. Assay: immunoSEQ multiplex PCR; the TCRdb copy retains only in-frame clones and omits some. The sample includes 85,000 to 90,000 clones, roughly 85% of them seen just once. Nominally healthy donors were sampled, though unrecorded immune exposures were likely. On this clone itself: Its specificity is unknown.

This sequence originates from a man aged 35 to 55 in good health and CMV-seropositive. The material sequenced was PBMCs.

The CDR3 loop reads CASSDIYEQYF. Written as DNA, the CDR3 is TGTGCCAGCAGTGATATCTACGAGCAGTACTTC. The gene calls are TRBV2 and TRBJ2-7; D unresolved. The V end was cut by 3 bases, the J end by 3 bases, with 3 bases between. CDR3 length equals 11 residues. Germline-derived CDR1 and CDR2 are SNHLY and FYNNEI. The full variable domain, rest sourced from reference TRBV2 and TRBJ2-7, is EPEVTQTPSHQVTQMGQEVILRCVPISNHLYFYWYRQILGQKVEFLVSFYNNEISEKSEIFDDQFSVERPDGSNFTLKIRSTKLEDSAMYFCASSDIYEQYFGPGTRLTVT.